The entry below describes one T cell receptor (beta chain). What it binds is not known. Germline V gene sequence: CDR1 SGHRS, CDR2 YFSETQ. The CDR3 runs to 14 residues. The junction had 5 bases not matched to a gene; V was cut back by 7 bases and J by 4 bases. This sample is drawn from a study of T-cell reconstitution after alpha-beta-depleted transplantation in children. Study results and caveats: Where some patients showed high TCRbeta diversity at day 60, it came from recipient T cells and thymic progenitors that had survived. T-cell counts and diversity were attributed mostly to newly produced T cells one year after transplant. After transplant, at about two months, alpha-beta T cells were reportedly derived from several hundred expanded graft clones.

The TCRbeta library was prepared with unique molecular identifiers. TCRdb ran MiXCR on the PCR reads and lists one entry per CDR3 protein. The top ten hold roughly 27% of the sample, which has about 440,000 distinct CDR3 sequences, 43% seen once. The material sequenced was PBMCs, taken before TCRalphabeta/CD19-depleted stem cell transplant. J is TRBJ2-2 and V is TRBV5-1, with 9 nucleotides matching TRBD1. The clonotype was recovered from a girl aged 2 to 10 with aplastic anemia, due to receive a stem cell transplant. The CDR3 reads CASSGTGPTGELFF. The CDR3 bases are TGCGCCAGCTCCGGGACAGGGCCCACCGGGGAGCTGTTTTTT.